This T cell receptor beta chain emerged from a study of regulatory T cells in long-lasting Graves disease. Study findings and constraints: Persistent patients shared more public clonotypes (over 2,500) than new patients (more than 900).

Comments on this clonotype: Its antigen is not known.

Documented time point: persistent/refractory GD, antithyroid drugs over 5 years with positive TRAb. PBMC RNA was the source of the TCR library. Germline CDR1 reads SGDLS; CDR2 reads YYNGEE. Trimming removed 0 bases from V and 0 bases from J; junction bases left unmatched: 2. This CDR3 comprises 17 residues. Libraries of TCR beta came from iRepertoire HTBI primers plus Arm-PCR of CDR3 regions. TCRdb re-called the multiplex PCR reads through MiXCR, storing one row per CDR3 protein. Of around 450,000 distinct CDR3 sequences listed, 20% to 25% are singletons. This TCR was sampled from a female donor with Graves disease. The chain carries TRBV9 and TRBJ2-2, with 10 positions matching TRBD2. This material consisted of peripheral blood mononuclear cells (PBMCs), taken when the disease was refractory, from a patient treated with antithyroid drugs. Here the CDR3 DNA reads TGTGCCAGCAGCGTAGTTAGCGGGGGGCCGAACACCGGGGAGCTGTTTTTT. Amino acid sequence: CASSVVSGGPNTGELFF.